The clone carrying this T cell receptor beta chain showed up many times. Its antigen is not known. The sample is drawn from a study of early T cells in non-severe SARS-CoV-2 infection. Study overall: The chains were unpaired, and the sequenced material was bulk RNA from unsorted whole blood. General observations from the study: VDJdb-based matching was biased toward anti-spike CD8 responses and missed private and CD4 specificities.

Germline lookup yields CDR1 SGHRS and CDR2 YFSETQ. V was trimmed by 3 bases and J by 8 bases, leaving 12 bases between them. This CDR3 contains 13 residues. Individual cDNA molecules received unique molecular identifiers. MiXCR was run by TCRdb on the 5' RACE reads, yielding one entry per CDR3 protein. The table records around 37,000 distinct CDR3 sequences, about 9.9% of them present only once. This clonotype was obtained from an adult who was a healthcare worker with PCR-confirmed SARS-CoV-2 infection or an uninfected control (not recorded which). Sequencing was performed on whole blood. This chain connects TRBV5-1 to TRBJ2-4; D is perhaps TRBD1 (5 bases). The CDR3 region has the DNA TGCGCCAGCAGCTGGCAGGGATTTGACATTCAGTACTTC. This translates into CASSWQGFDIQYF.